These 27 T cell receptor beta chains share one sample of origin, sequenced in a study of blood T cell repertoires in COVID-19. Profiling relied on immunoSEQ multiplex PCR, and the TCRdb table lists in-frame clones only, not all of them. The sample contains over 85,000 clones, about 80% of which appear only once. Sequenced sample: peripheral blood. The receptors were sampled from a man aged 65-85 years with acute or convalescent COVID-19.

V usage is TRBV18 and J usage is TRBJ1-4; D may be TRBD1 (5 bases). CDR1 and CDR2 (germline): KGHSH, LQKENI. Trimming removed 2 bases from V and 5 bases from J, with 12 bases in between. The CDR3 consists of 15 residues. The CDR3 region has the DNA TGTGCCAGCTCACCAACAAACCGACAGAATGAAAAACTGTTTTTT. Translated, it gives CASSPTNRQNEKLFF.

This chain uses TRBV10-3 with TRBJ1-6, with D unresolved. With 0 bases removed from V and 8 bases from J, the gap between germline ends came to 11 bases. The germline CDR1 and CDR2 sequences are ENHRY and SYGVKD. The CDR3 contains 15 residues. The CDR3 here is CAISESRGTYSPLHF. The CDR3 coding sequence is TGTGCCATCAGTGAGTCTCGGGGAACCTATTCACCCCTCCACTTT.

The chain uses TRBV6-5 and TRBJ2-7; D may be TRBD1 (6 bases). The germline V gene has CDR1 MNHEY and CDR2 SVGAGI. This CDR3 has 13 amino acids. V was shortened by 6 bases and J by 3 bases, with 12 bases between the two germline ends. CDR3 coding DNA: TGTGCCAGCAGGGTAACAGGGATCTACGAGCAGTACTTC. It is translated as CASRVTGIYEQYF.

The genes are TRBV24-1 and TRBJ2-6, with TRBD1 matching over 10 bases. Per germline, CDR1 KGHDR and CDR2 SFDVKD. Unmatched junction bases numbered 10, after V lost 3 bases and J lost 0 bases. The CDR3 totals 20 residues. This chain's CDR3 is CATSDQGTGQGSSGANVLTF. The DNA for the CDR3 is TGTGCCACCAGTGATCAGGGGACGGGACAGGGGTCCTCTGGGGCCAACGTCCTGACTTTC.

CDR3 amino acids: CASSLAWTGGGEQYF. The CDR3 coding sequence is TGTGCCAGCAGCTTAGCGTGGACAGGGGGAGGCGAGCAGTACTTC. The chain couples TRBV11-2 to TRBJ2-7; TRBD1 matches at 10 bases. With 1 base clipped from V and 6 bases from J, the junction kept 6 bases outside the gene matches. This CDR3 comprises 15 residues. The germline V gene has CDR1 SGHAT and CDR2 FQNNGV.

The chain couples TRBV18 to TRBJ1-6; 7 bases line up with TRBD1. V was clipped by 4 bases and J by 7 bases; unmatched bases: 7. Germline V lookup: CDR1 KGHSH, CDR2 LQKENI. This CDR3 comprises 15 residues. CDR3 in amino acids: CASSLYRGGNSPLHF. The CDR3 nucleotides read TGTGCCAGCTCACTTTACAGGGGAGGCAATTCACCCCTCCACTTT.

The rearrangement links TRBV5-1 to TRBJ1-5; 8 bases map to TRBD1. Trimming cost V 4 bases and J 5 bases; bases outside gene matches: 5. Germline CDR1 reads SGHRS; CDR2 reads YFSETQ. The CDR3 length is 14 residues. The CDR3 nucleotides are TGCGCCAGCAGCATCGGGACAGGAGATCAGCCCCAGCATTTT. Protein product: CASSIGTGDQPQHF.

The CDR3: CASSYARAPLHF. The CDR3 DNA sequence: TGTGCCAGCAGTTATGCGAGGGCACCCCTCCACTTT. V and J are TRBV6-5 and TRBJ1-6; unclear D gene. CDR3 length equals 12 residues. The V end was cut by 3 bases, the J end by 11 bases, with 8 bases between. The germline V gene has CDR1 MNHEY and CDR2 SVGAGI.

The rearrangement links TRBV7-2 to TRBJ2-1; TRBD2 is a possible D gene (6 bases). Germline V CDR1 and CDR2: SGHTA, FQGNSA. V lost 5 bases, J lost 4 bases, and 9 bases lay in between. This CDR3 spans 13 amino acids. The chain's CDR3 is CASSRGGYNEQFF. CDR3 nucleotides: TGTGCCAGCAGCCGGGGAGGATACAATGAGCAGTTCTTC.

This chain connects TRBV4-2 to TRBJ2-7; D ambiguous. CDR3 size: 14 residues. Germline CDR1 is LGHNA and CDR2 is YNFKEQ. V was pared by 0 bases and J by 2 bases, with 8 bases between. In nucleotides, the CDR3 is TGTGCCAGCAGCCAAGATTCCAATGCCTACGAGCAGTACTTC. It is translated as CASSQDSNAYEQYF.

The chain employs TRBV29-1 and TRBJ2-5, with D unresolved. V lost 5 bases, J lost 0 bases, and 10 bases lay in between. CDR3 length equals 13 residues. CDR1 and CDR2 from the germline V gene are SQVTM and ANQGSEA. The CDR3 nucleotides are TGCAGCGTTAGCGTATCCAACCAAGAGACCCAGTACTTC. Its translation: CSVSVSNQETQYF.

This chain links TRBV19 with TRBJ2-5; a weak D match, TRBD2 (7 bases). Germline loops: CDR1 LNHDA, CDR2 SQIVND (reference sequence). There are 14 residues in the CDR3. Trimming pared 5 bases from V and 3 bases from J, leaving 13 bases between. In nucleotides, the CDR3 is TGTGCCAGTAGTCCCTGGGAGGGGGAAGAGACCCAGTACTTC. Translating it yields CASSPWEGEETQYF.

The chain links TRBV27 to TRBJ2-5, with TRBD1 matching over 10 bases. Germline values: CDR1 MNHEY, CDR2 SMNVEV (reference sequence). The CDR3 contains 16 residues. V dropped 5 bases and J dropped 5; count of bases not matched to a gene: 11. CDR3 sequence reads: CASSERQGARRETQYF. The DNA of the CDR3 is TGTGCCAGCAGTGAGCGACAGGGGGCCCGCCGGGAGACCCAGTACTTC.

The CDR3 spells CASRGGANVLTF. DNA for the CDR3: TGTGCCAGTCGAGGTGGGGCCAACGTCCTGACTTTC. The chain couples TRBV19 to TRBJ2-6, with no clear D. The germline V gene encodes CDR1 LNHDA and CDR2 SQIVND (reference sequence). V was shortened by 8 bases and J by 3 bases, with 5 bases between the two germline ends. This CDR3 is built from 12 residues.

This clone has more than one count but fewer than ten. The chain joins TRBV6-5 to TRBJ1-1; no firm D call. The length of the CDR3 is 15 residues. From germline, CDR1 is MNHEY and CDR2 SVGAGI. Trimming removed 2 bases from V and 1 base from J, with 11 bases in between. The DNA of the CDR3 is TGTGCCAGCAGTTACCTAGCTACCTCGAACACTGAAGCTTTCTTT. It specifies CASSYLATSNTEAFF.

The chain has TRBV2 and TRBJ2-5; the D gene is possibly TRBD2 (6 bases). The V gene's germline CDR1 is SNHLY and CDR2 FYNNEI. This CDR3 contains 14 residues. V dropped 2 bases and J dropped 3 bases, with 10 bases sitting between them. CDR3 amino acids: CASSERRGKETQYF. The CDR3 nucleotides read TGTGCCAGCAGTGAAAGGAGGGGAAAAGAGACCCAGTACTTC.

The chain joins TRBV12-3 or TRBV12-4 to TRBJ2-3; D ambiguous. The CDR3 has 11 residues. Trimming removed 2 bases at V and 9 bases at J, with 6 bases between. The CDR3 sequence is CASSLQVTQYF. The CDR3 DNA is TGTGCCAGCAGTTTACAGGTAACGCAGTATTTT.

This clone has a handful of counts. The CDR3 is CASRPGQDRGGYTF. As DNA, the CDR3 is TGTGCCAGCAGACCGGGACAGGACCGGGGTGGCTACACCTTC. This rearrangement joins TRBV28 to TRBJ1-2; TRBD1 agrees at 8 bases. Germline V gene sequence: CDR1 MDHEN, CDR2 SYDVKM. The CDR3 spans 14 residues. With V trimmed by 6 bases and J by 7 bases, 10 bases remained unmatched.

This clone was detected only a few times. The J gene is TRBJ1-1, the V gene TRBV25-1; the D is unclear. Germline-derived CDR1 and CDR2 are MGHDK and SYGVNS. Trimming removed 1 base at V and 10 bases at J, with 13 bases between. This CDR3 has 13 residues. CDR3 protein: CASSESGILVAFF. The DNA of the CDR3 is TGTGCCAGCAGTGAATCGGGAATTTTGGTAGCTTTCTTT.

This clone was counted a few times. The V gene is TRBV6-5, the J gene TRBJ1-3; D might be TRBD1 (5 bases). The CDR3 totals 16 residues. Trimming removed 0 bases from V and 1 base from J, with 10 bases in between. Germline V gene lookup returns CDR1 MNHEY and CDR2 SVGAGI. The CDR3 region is CASSYSLRQSGNTIYF. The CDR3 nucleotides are TGTGCCAGCAGTTACTCCCTGAGACAGTCTGGAAACACCATATATTTT.

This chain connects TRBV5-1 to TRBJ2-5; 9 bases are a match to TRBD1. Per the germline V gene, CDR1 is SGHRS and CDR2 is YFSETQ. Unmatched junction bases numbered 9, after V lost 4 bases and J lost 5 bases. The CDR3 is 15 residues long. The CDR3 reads CASSRQDRGMETQYF. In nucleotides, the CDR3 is TGCGCCAGCAGCAGGCAGGACAGGGGAATGGAGACCCAGTACTTC.

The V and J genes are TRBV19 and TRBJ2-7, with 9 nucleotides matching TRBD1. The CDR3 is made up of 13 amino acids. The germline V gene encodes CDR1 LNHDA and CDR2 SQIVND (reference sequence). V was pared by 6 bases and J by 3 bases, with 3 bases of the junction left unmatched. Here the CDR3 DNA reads TGTGCCAGTAGGGGGGGACAGGGCTACGAGCAGTACTTC. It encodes CASRGGQGYEQYF. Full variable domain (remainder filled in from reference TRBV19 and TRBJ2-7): DGGITQSPKYLFRKEGQNVTLSCEQNLNHDAMYWYRQDPGQGLRLIYYSQIVNDFQKGDIAEGYSVSREKKESFPLTVTSAQKNPTAFYLCASRGGQGYEQYFGPGTRLTVT.

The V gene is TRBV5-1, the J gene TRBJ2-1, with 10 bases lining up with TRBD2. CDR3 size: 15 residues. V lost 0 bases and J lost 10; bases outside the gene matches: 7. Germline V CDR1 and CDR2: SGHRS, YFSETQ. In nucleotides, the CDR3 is TGCGCCAGCAGCTTGGGGCTAGCGGGAGATCAAGAGCAGTTCTTC. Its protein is CASSLGLAGDQEQFF.

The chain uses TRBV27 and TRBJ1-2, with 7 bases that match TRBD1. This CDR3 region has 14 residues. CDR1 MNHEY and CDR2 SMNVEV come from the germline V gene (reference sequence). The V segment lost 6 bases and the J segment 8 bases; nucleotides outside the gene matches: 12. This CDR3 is CASRETGWEKGYTF. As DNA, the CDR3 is TGTGCCAGCAGGGAGACAGGGTGGGAAAAAGGCTACACCTTC.

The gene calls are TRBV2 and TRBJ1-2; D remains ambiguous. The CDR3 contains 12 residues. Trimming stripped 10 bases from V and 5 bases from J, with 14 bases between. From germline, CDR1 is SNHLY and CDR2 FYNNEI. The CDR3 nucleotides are TGTGCCACCAAGGGCCCGGGGTATGGCTACACCTTC. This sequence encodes CATKGPGYGYTF.

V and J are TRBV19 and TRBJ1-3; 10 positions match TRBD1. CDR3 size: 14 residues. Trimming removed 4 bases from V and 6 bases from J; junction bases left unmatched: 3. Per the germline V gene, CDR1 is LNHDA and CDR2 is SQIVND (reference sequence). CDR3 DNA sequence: TGTGCCAGTAGTAGTGGACAGGGGGTAAACACCATATATTTT. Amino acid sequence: CASSSGQGVNTIYF.

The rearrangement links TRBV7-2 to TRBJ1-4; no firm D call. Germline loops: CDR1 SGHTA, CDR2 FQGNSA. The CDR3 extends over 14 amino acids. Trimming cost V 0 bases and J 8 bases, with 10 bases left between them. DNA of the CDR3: TGTGCCAGCAGCTTAGCCCCCCTCGGGGAAAAACTGTTTTTT. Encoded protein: CASSLAPLGEKLFF.